The entry below gives a single TCR beta chain sequence along with its context. The sample comes from a study of blood T cell repertoires in COVID-19. About the research overall: The samples span acute and convalescent COVID-19 from the United States, Italy and Spain.

Germline V lookup: CDR1 MNHNS, CDR2 SASEGT. Between the trimmed V and J ends, which lost 3 bases and 1 base, there was a span of 10 bases. This CDR3 contains 15 residues. Sequencing used immunoSEQ multiplex PCR; TCRdb keeps in-frame clones, though not all of them. The top ten hold 2.9% of the sample, which has 200,000 to 250,000 clones, about 85% seen once. The receptor was derived from a man aged 50 to 59 who had recovered from COVID-19. Specimen: peripheral blood. This rearrangement joins TRBV6-1 to TRBJ1-5; D not certain. CDR3 protein: CASSDVYSSNQPQHF. The CDR3 bases are TGTGCCAGCAGTGATGTTTATTCGAGCAATCAGCCCCAGCATTTT.